The rows below give T cell receptor beta chains drawn from one sample of a study of beta chain features in type 1 diabetes. TCRdb's copy holds only in-frame clones and misses some; the assay was immunoSEQ multiplex PCR. This table has approximately 38,000 clones, around 49% appearing once. The sample taken for sequencing was central memory CD4+ T cells from blood. Receptors originate from a woman younger than 35 in good health. Each CDR3 is given with its conserved first and last residue. Fields, in order: V gene, D gene, clone size, J gene, CDR3 protein, CDR3 DNA. A D gene is named only where the DNA matches it firmly. Expanded clones get a size class; other rows say once, few or many, or leave the size out.

TRBV30	TRBD1	.	TRBJ1-4	CAWSVYRGLGNEKLFF	TGTGCCTGGAGTGTGTACAGGGGGCTTGGTAATGAAAAACTGTTTTTT
TRBV27	TRBD1	once	TRBJ1-1	CASSRGQAGTFF	TGTGCCAGCAGCCGTGGACAGGCGGGCACTTTCTTT
TRBV16	.	.	TRBJ1-2	CASSQSSTNYGYTF	TGTGCCAGCAGCCAATCTAGTACTAACTATGGCTACACCTTC
TRBV5-1	TRBD1	few	TRBJ2-3	CASSVQGAVNTQYF	TGCGCCAGCAGCGTCCAGGGGGCGGTGAATACGCAGTATTTT
TRBV14	.	few	TRBJ2-1	CASSPLGGGSIYNEQFF	TGTGCCAGCAGCCCCCTCGGGGGCGGGAGTATTTACAATGAGCAGTTCTTC
TRBV29-1	.	.	TRBJ2-3	CSAEAVPDTQYF	TGCAGCGCCGAAGCGGTCCCAGATACGCAGTATTTT
TRBV6-5	.	.	TRBJ2-1	CASSYSGGSYNEQFF	TGTGCCAGCAGTTACTCGGGGGGATCCTACAATGAGCAGTTCTTC
TRBV30	.	.	TRBJ2-6	CAWRVFRSRTSSGANVLTF	TGTGCCTGGAGGGTTTTTAGGAGCCGAACTTCCTCTGGGGCCAACGTCCTGACTTTC
TRBV4-1	TRBD1	once	TRBJ1-2	CASSQPGTGNGYTF	TGCGCCAGCAGCCAACCGGGGACAGGGAATGGCTACACCTTC
TRBV4-1	.	.	TRBJ2-1	CASSQTLTSFHEQFF	TGCGCCAGCAGCCAGACTTTAACTAGCTTCCATGAGCAGTTCTTC
TRBV6-5	TRBD1	.	TRBJ1-3	CASSAGTVSGNTIYF	TGTGCCAGCAGCGCAGGGACAGTTTCTGGAAACACCATATATTTT
TRBV7-7	.	.	TRBJ1-5	CASSIGTLTAPQHF	TGTGCTAGCAGCATAGGGACACTGACTGCGCCCCAGCATTTT
TRBV4-1	TRBD2	few	TRBJ2-1	CASSNLRLEREGYNEQFF	TGCGCCAGCAGCAATCTTAGGTTGGAGCGGGAGGGCTACAATGAGCAGTTCTTC
TRBV2	.	.	TRBJ1-2	CASRATVVGYGYTF	TGTGCCAGCAGAGCGACAGTAGTGGGCTATGGCTACACCTTC
TRBV7-9	TRBD2	few	TRBJ2-5	CASSSRLAGGETQYF	TGTGCCAGCAGCTCAAGACTAGCGGGAGGAGAGACCCAGTACTTC
TRBV7-2	.	few	TRBJ2-5	CASSLGRPPGQETQYF	TGTGCCAGCAGCTTAGGACGACCCCCAGGGCAAGAGACCCAGTACTTC
TRBV7-2	.	few	TRBJ2-3	CASSISVGADTQYF	TGTGCCAGCAGCATCTCGGTCGGGGCAGATACGCAGTATTTT
TRBV19	.	.	TRBJ1-4	CASRPDIGSGEKLFF	TGTGCCAGTAGACCCGACATCGGCAGTGGTGAAAAACTGTTTTTT
TRBV30	TRBD1	.	TRBJ1-5	CAWGQGSNQPQHF	TGTGCCTGGGGACAGGGGAGCAATCAGCCCCAGCATTTT
TRBV11-2	.	few	TRBJ1-6	CASSRHSRGISPLHF	TGTGCCAGCAGCCGTCATTCCAGGGGAATCTCACCCCTCCACTTT
TRBV7-2	.	.	TRBJ1-5	CASSPAGLGGQPQHF	TGTGCCAGCAGCCCCGCTGGCTTGGGGGGTCAGCCCCAGCATTTT
TRBV5-1	TRBD1	.	TRBJ1-2	CASSAGQANYGYTF	TGCGCCAGCAGCGCGGGACAGGCCAACTATGGCTACACCTTC
TRBV6-5	.	.	TRBJ2-2	CASSYSRDGELFF	TGTGCCAGCAGTTACAGTCGGGACGGGGAGCTGTTTTTT
TRBV7-6	TRBD2	.	TRBJ2-3	CASSLRRAGGPTDTQYF	TGTGCCAGCAGCTTAAGGCGAGCGGGAGGGCCCACAGATACGCAGTATTTT